These 8 T cell receptor beta chains came from one sample sequenced in a study of molecular identifiers for immune sequencing clone quantification. TCRdb passed the PCR reads through MiXCR, listing each CDR3 protein once. The repertoire has more than 300,000 distinct CDR3 sequences, about a fifth of them found once; the top ten carry roughly 0.8%. The specimen was naive CD8+ T cells from blood, with Jurkat cell RNA spiked in. As to subset: FACS-sorted CD8+CD4-CCR7+CD45RA+ naive T cells. These receptors all stem from a human donor in good health. Some libraries in this study had Jurkat cell RNA spiked in.

The rearrangement links TRBV10-3 to TRBJ1-5, with D hard to call. CDR3 length: 15 residues. V lost 0 bases and J 0 bases, leaving 6 bases between the germline ends. CDR1 and CDR2 (germline): ENHRY, SYGVKD. CDR3 protein: CAISESRDSNQPQHF. In DNA form, the CDR3 reads TGTGCCATCAGTGAGTCTAGGGATAGCAATCAGCCCCAGCATTTT.

In its sample, this clonotype was seen many times. Written as DNA, the CDR3 is TGCAGTGCTAGAGGCAGGGAAGATACGCAGTATTTT. It translates to CSARGREDTQYF. The gene calls are TRBV20-1 and TRBJ2-3; perhaps TRBD1 as D (5 bases). CDR1 and CDR2 (germline): DFQATT, SNEGSKA (reference sequence). V lost 1 base to trimming and J lost 5 bases, with 7 bases between them. CDR3 length: 12 amino acids.

This clonotype was counted ten times or more. The V gene is TRBV6-6, the J gene TRBJ2-3; the D is unclear. Trimming took off 8 bases at V and 2 bases at J, with 20 bases between the two ends. Germline V gene data show CDR1 as MNHNY and CDR2 as SVGAGI (reference sequence). This CDR3 has 16 residues. The CDR3 protein is CASSPFRHPFTDTQYF. The DNA for the CDR3 is TGTGCCAGCTCCCCCTTTCGGCACCCCTTCACAGATACGCAGTATTTT.

This clonotype has a count of ten or more. V usage is TRBV6-5 and J usage is TRBJ2-1; either TRBD1 or TRBD2 may fit D (5 bases each). V shed 6 bases and J shed 10 bases, with 16 bases lying between them. The CDR3 length is 13 residues. Germline V lookup: CDR1 MNHEY, CDR2 SVGAGI. DNA for the CDR3: TGTGCCAGCAGAGGGGACCCCCCGAAGGAGCAGTTCTTC. Protein: CASRGDPPKEQFF.

Concerning this clonotype: A much larger clone differs from this one at a single base, so this may be a read error. This rearrangement joins TRBV19 to TRBJ2-4; 7 bases agree with TRBD2. Germline V CDR1 and CDR2: LNHDA, SQIVND (reference sequence). There are 15 residues in the CDR3. In DNA, the CDR3 is TGTGCCAGTAGTGTAGATCTAGCGGTGATGAACATTCAGTACTTC. This codes for CASSVDLAVMNIQYF.

In this sample, this clonotype turned up many times. As DNA, the CDR3 is TGTGCCAGCAGTTTAACGGGACTAGCCGACACAGATACGCAGTATTTT. It translates to CASSLTGLADTDTQYF. V gene TRBV12-3 or TRBV12-4 combines with J gene TRBJ2-3; 9 bases match TRBD2. V dropped 2 bases and J dropped 2; count of bases not matched to a gene: 5. The CDR3 is made up of 16 amino acids.

To note about this clonotype: As the CDR3 is not closed by the conserved phenylalanine or tryptophan, this likely results from a read error. The rearrangement joins TRBV19 to TRBJ2-3, with TRBD2 identical over 11 bases. CDR1 is LNHDA and CDR2 is SQIVND in the germline V gene (reference sequence). The CDR3 is made up of 15 amino acids. The V segment lost 6 bases and the J segment 2 bases; nucleotides outside the gene matches: 4. Here the CDR3 reads CASSLAGGVTDTQYL. The DNA for the CDR3 is TGTGCCAGTAGCCTAGCGGGAGGAGTCACAGATACGCAGTATCTT.

A remark on this clonotype: This may be a read error, as it is one base from a much larger clone. The genes are TRBV4-1 and TRBJ1-6, with a tentative D call TRBD1 (5 bases). The CDR3 totals 14 residues. Germline CDR1 is MGHRA and CDR2 is YSYEKL. Written as DNA, the CDR3 is TGCACCAGCAGGACGACAGCCTATAATTCACCCCTCCACTTT. Encoded protein: CTSRTTAYNSPLHF.